A selection of T cell receptor beta chains follows, all from one sample in a study of blood T cell repertoires in COVID-19. Clones were sequenced by immunoSEQ multiplex PCR, and TCRdb holds only the in-frame ones, with some missing. Of about 210,000 clones detected, about four fifths appear once; the ten largest clones hold more than 8.5%. Material: PBMCs or T cells enriched from blood (not recorded which). The receptors were gathered from a woman in her 50s with acute COVID-19. The CDR3 runs from the conserved cysteine through the conserved F or W. Fields, in order: V gene, clone size, D gene, J gene, CDR3 DNA, CDR3 protein. A D gene is named only where the DNA matches it firmly. Size is stated for part of the rows, as once, few or many counts, or as a class when the clone is expanded.

v_call: TRBV7-2; clone_size: -; d_call: TRBD2; j_call: TRBJ2-1; cdr3_nt: TGTGCCAGCAGCTCCCTTGGACTAGCGGGGGCCAACAATGAGCAGTTCTTC; cdr3_aa: CASSSLGLAGANNEQFF
v_call: TRBV30; clone_size: -; d_call: -; j_call: TRBJ1-5; cdr3_nt: TGTGCCTGGACCCATAGCAATCAGCCCCAGCATTTT; cdr3_aa: CAWTHSNQPQHF
v_call: TRBV6-5; clone_size: -; d_call: -; j_call: TRBJ2-7; cdr3_nt: TGTGCCAGCAGACTCACGGGCTACGAGCAGTACTTC; cdr3_aa: CASRLTGYEQYF
v_call: TRBV19; clone_size: -; d_call: -; j_call: TRBJ1-3; cdr3_nt: TGTGCCAGTAGTATGAGCTTGACAGACGGAAACACCATATATTTT; cdr3_aa: CASSMSLTDGNTIYF
v_call: TRBV4-3; clone_size: -; d_call: TRBD1; j_call: TRBJ2-3; cdr3_nt: TGCGCCAGCAACCCTGAACCCCCCGGACAGGCGACACTCCCTAATACGCAGTATTTT; cdr3_aa: CASNPEPPGQATLPNTQYF
v_call: TRBV7-9; clone_size: -; d_call: TRBD1; j_call: TRBJ1-3; cdr3_nt: TGTGCCAGCAGCTCTTGGGGAGCAGGGGGCTCTGGAAACACCATATATTTT; cdr3_aa: CASSSWGAGGSGNTIYF
v_call: TRBV6-5; clone_size: once; d_call: TRBD1; j_call: TRBJ1-1; cdr3_nt: TGTGCCAGCAGTCAATCCAGGACAGGGAGCACTGAAGCTTTCTTT; cdr3_aa: CASSQSRTGSTEAFF
v_call: TRBV2; clone_size: -; d_call: TRBD2; j_call: TRBJ2-1; cdr3_nt: TGTGCCAGCAGGGAAACTAGCGGGGGGGCCGTTGAGCAGTTCTTC; cdr3_aa: CASRETSGGAVEQFF
v_call: TRBV7-9; clone_size: -; d_call: -; j_call: TRBJ1-4; cdr3_nt: TGTGCCAGCAGCTTAGGCACAGGCGATGAGTATTTT; cdr3_aa: CASSLGTGDEYF
v_call: TRBV7-8; clone_size: -; d_call: -; j_call: TRBJ1-1; cdr3_nt: TGTGCCAGCAGCTCTACTTCTTGGGGCTCTGAAGCTTTCTTT; cdr3_aa: CASSSTSWGSEAFF
v_call: TRBV6-5; clone_size: -; d_call: -; j_call: TRBJ2-3; cdr3_nt: TGTGCCAGCAGCTACAAAGGTGGGCCAGATACGCAGTATTTT; cdr3_aa: CASSYKGGPDTQYF
v_call: TRBV11-1; clone_size: -; d_call: -; j_call: TRBJ1-1; cdr3_nt: TGTGCCAGCAGCTCTCGGACGAAAGCGGGAACTGAAGCTTTCTTT; cdr3_aa: CASSSRTKAGTEAFF
v_call: TRBV4-3; clone_size: once; d_call: TRBD1; j_call: TRBJ1-4; cdr3_nt: TGCGCCAGCAGCCCCTGGACAGGGGAGGAAAAACTGTTTTTT; cdr3_aa: CASSPWTGEEKLFF
v_call: TRBV27; clone_size: -; d_call: -; j_call: TRBJ2-3; cdr3_nt: TGTGCCAGCAGCCTCCGGGGTGGCGGGCCCACAGATACGCAGTATTTT; cdr3_aa: CASSLRGGGPTDTQYF
v_call: TRBV10-1; clone_size: -; d_call: TRBD2; j_call: TRBJ2-7; cdr3_nt: TGCGCCAGCAGTGGGAGGACTAGCGTCTACGAGCAGTACTTC; cdr3_aa: CASSGRTSVYEQYF
v_call: TRBV6-1; clone_size: few; d_call: -; j_call: TRBJ2-7; cdr3_nt: TGTGCCAGCAGTGAGATCCCCAAAGGGAGTCTCGAGCAGTACTTC; cdr3_aa: CASSEIPKGSLEQYF
v_call: TRBV4-2; clone_size: few; d_call: -; j_call: TRBJ2-3; cdr3_nt: TGTGCCAGCAGCCAAGAAAGCGATTACGTAGATACGCAGTATTTT; cdr3_aa: CASSQESDYVDTQYF
v_call: TRBV6-2/TRBV6-3; clone_size: -; d_call: TRBD1; j_call: TRBJ1-6; cdr3_nt: TGTGCCAGCAGTTTCGACAGGGGGCAAATTAATTCACCCCTCCACTTT; cdr3_aa: CASSFDRGQINSPLHF
v_call: TRBV5-6; clone_size: -; d_call: -; j_call: TRBJ1-2; cdr3_nt: TGTGCCAGCAGCTTGGTTGTGGGGGCGGCGGCTAACTATGGCTACACCTTC; cdr3_aa: CASSLVVGAAANYGYTF
v_call: TRBV24-1; clone_size: -; d_call: TRBD2; j_call: TRBJ2-5; cdr3_nt: TGTGCCACCAGTGATTCTGGGGGGGGAGAGACCCAGTACTTC; cdr3_aa: CATSDSGGGETQYF
v_call: TRBV5-4; clone_size: -; d_call: -; j_call: TRBJ2-2; cdr3_nt: TGTGCCAGCAGAGCGGACCCTCGCGAAACCGGGGAGCTGTTTTTT; cdr3_aa: CASRADPRETGELFF
v_call: TRBV28; clone_size: few; d_call: -; j_call: TRBJ1-1; cdr3_nt: TGTGCCAGCAGTATACCAGGGTCTAACACTGAAGCTTTCTTT; cdr3_aa: CASSIPGSNTEAFF
v_call: TRBV5-1; clone_size: -; d_call: TRBD2; j_call: TRBJ2-1; cdr3_nt: TGCGCCAGCAGCTTGGCCGCGGGGGTCCTGACAGCAGACAATGAGCAGTTCTTC; cdr3_aa: CASSLAAGVLTADNEQFF
v_call: TRBV25-1; clone_size: -; d_call: -; j_call: TRBJ2-7; cdr3_nt: TGTGCCAGCAGTGAATTCAGGGCCCCCTACGAGCAGTACTTC; cdr3_aa: CASSEFRAPYEQYF
v_call: TRBV10-3; clone_size: few; d_call: -; j_call: TRBJ2-5; cdr3_nt: TGTGCCATCAGTGAGTCGTTACTAGTTGGTGAGACCCAGTACTTC; cdr3_aa: CAISESLLVGETQYF
v_call: TRBV5-8; clone_size: once; d_call: -; j_call: TRBJ1-6; cdr3_nt: TGTGCCAGCAGCTTGGCTTCCGGTCCCCTCCACTTT; cdr3_aa: CASSLASGPLHF
v_call: TRBV7-2; clone_size: -; d_call: TRBD2; j_call: TRBJ2-7; cdr3_nt: TGTGCCAGCAGCCAGGGACTAGCGGGGGCCTACGAGCAGTACTTC; cdr3_aa: CASSQGLAGAYEQYF
v_call: TRBV28; clone_size: -; d_call: TRBD1; j_call: TRBJ1-5; cdr3_nt: TGTGCCAGCAGTGACAGGGGGTATGGCAATCAGCCCCAGCATTTT; cdr3_aa: CASSDRGYGNQPQHF
v_call: TRBV9; clone_size: many; d_call: -; j_call: TRBJ2-1; cdr3_nt: TGTGCCAGCAGCGTAGGTCCAGGGGTCGGTGAGCAGTTCTTC; cdr3_aa: CASSVGPGVGEQFF
v_call: TRBV19; clone_size: -; d_call: -; j_call: TRBJ2-7; cdr3_nt: TGTGCCAGTAGTGGGGCAGCCTCCTACGAGCAGTACTTC; cdr3_aa: CASSGAASYEQYF
v_call: TRBV11-3; clone_size: -; d_call: -; j_call: TRBJ2-6; cdr3_nt: TGTGCCAGCAGCTTAGAATACAGATTCTCCCTCTCTGGGGCCAACGTCCTGACTTTC; cdr3_aa: CASSLEYRFSLSGANVLTF
v_call: TRBV6-4; clone_size: -; d_call: -; j_call: TRBJ2-2; cdr3_nt: TGTGCCAGCAGTGTATCGGGACAGAACACCGGGGAGCTGTTTTTT; cdr3_aa: CASSVSGQNTGELFF
v_call: TRBV28; clone_size: -; d_call: TRBD1; j_call: TRBJ1-1; cdr3_nt: TGTGCCAGCAGTCCACGACAGGGTGCTTTTTGGAGAGCTTTCTTT; cdr3_aa: CASSPRQGAFWRAFF
v_call: TRBV5-6; clone_size: -; d_call: -; j_call: TRBJ2-7; cdr3_nt: TGTGCCAGCAGCTCCCCGAGGAGCTCCTACGAGCAGTACTTC; cdr3_aa: CASSSPRSSYEQYF
v_call: TRBV5-1; clone_size: once; d_call: TRBD1; j_call: TRBJ1-4; cdr3_nt: TGCGCCAGCTGCCCGGGACAGGGAAATGAAAAACTGTTTTTT; cdr3_aa: CASCPGQGNEKLFF
v_call: TRBV28; clone_size: -; d_call: TRBD2; j_call: TRBJ2-1; cdr3_nt: TGTGCCAGCAGTGAAAGCGGGGGAGATTACAATGAGCAGTTCTTC; cdr3_aa: CASSESGGDYNEQFF
v_call: TRBV28; clone_size: -; d_call: -; j_call: TRBJ1-5; cdr3_nt: TGTGCCAGCAGTTTTGCGGAGAATCAGCCCCAGCATTTT; cdr3_aa: CASSFAENQPQHF
v_call: TRBV30; clone_size: once; d_call: TRBD1; j_call: TRBJ2-3; cdr3_nt: TGTGCCTGGAGTGCGGGACAGGGGACAGATACGCAGTATTTT; cdr3_aa: CAWSAGQGTDTQYF
v_call: TRBV11-3; clone_size: -; d_call: TRBD1; j_call: TRBJ1-2; cdr3_nt: TGTGCCAGCAGCTTAGCCGGGACAGGCGGTGGCTACACCTTC; cdr3_aa: CASSLAGTGGGYTF
v_call: TRBV7-6; clone_size: -; d_call: -; j_call: TRBJ2-1; cdr3_nt: TGTGCCAGCAGCTTAGCGCAGGGTGGGTCCTACAATGAGCAGTTCTTC; cdr3_aa: CASSLAQGGSYNEQFF
v_call: TRBV7-3; clone_size: few; d_call: -; j_call: TRBJ2-2; cdr3_nt: TGTGCCAGCAGCTCCCGCGTTGACGGAGGCGGGGAGCTGTTTTTT; cdr3_aa: CASSSRVDGGGELFF
v_call: TRBV6-5; clone_size: -; d_call: -; j_call: TRBJ1-1; cdr3_nt: TGTGCCAGCAGTCACGACAGATTAAACACTGAAGCTTTCTTT; cdr3_aa: CASSHDRLNTEAFF
v_call: TRBV6-2/TRBV6-3; clone_size: once; d_call: -; j_call: TRBJ2-7; cdr3_nt: TGTGCCAGCAGTTCCCAGGGTTACGAGCAGTACTTC; cdr3_aa: CASSSQGYEQYF
v_call: TRBV28; clone_size: few; d_call: TRBD1; j_call: TRBJ1-2; cdr3_nt: TGTGCCAGCAGTCTAGACCGGGACAGCTATGGCTACACCTTC; cdr3_aa: CASSLDRDSYGYTF